Described below is a single T cell receptor (beta chain) sequence and its context. What antigen it recognizes has not been identified. Per-nucleotide qualities are absent, and no much larger clonotype sits a single base away. Read against the paper, the sample's time point label means: pre-sensitization, week 0. Interpreted using the paper, the treatment or condition label stands for: therapeutic diphenylcyclopropenone sensitization with weekly scalp DPC. At every patch-test visit, the blood draw took place before the patch test was put on. To be eligible, patients had to be aged 18 to 70, diagnosed with alopecia and judged suitable for DPC therapy, while pregnant patients were excluded. Total RNA was isolated from unfractionated whole blood collected in Tempus Blood RNA tubes. The sample belongs to a study of human T cells and chemical hapten exposure (dated by TCRdb to the early 2020s). At the level of the whole study: For sensitization, 2% DPC in acetone was applied to an approximately 2 cm by approximately 2 cm area of upper inner arm skin. The study tracked peripheral blood TCR repertoire changes in vivo during primary and secondary sensitization to the hapten diphenylcyclopropenone (DPC) in alopecia patients. Blood samples were taken from patients before sensitization (week 0) and at 2, 6 and about 24 weeks after DPC sensitization. Weekly therapeutic DPC doses were additionally applied to the scalp of patients throughout the approximately 25-week study period. Alopecia areata with under or over 50% scalp involvement, alopecia totalis and alopecia universalis were represented in the patient cohort, which was mostly female. Libraries were combined into a pool for sequencing, and differences in TCR yield between samples came mainly from small differences in library volumes within the pool. Patch tests used Finn chambers with 0.01% DPC on the upper back, scored after 6 days by International Contact Dermatitis Research Group standards. Approximately 28 alopecia patients gave blood for TCR sequencing at one to four time points (pre-sensitization, 2, 6 and 24 weeks). Overall results and qualifications from the work: No change with DPC sensitization was found in the number of TCRs above 1 in 1000 frequency, and no evidence of global repertoire structure alterations was found. Repeated subsampling changed both the strength of the expansion versus patch-test correlation and the threshold at which the correlation became significant. The number of PT1 expanded TCRs positively correlated with patch test score, significant at thresholds 8, 16 and 32 but not 4. Compared with pre-sensitization or healthy control sets, expanded TCRs formed significantly more large CDR3 similarity clusters, which is consistent with antigen-driven responses. Because every patient had alopecia, a presumed autoimmune disease, the patients' immune response might differ from that of healthy individuals.

Libraries came from RACE. Sequencing instrument: NextSeq 500. Library preparation attached unique molecular identifiers to individual cDNA molecules for quantitative, reproducible TCR counting. For every blood RNA sample, sequencing covered both the TCR alpha and TCR beta chains. The study's processing was this. A median of approximately 100,000 TCRs per sample was observed, with a range of 23,224 to 690,600. V, J and CDR3 annotation of the TCR reads was carried out using the Decombinator software suite. For the PS versus PT1 abundance plots, all samples were subsampled to the same number of TCRs (28,000). TCRs were defined as expanded if absent before sensitization and observed at least eight times at the 2-week time point. TCRdb took the public reads, trimmed them with fastp at Q25, ran MiXCR for clone calling and kept in-frame beta chains. CDR3 protein sequences are deduplicated, and each keeps its most common genes and DNA. The V and J calls and clone size are TCRdb's, not the authors'. The sample table holds around 200,000 distinct CDR3 sequences, of which 30% were seen once. Just under 3% of the sample is held by the ten biggest clonotypes.

For CDR1 and CDR2, the germline V gene lists MDHEN and SYDVKM. The CDR3 numbers 15 residues from cysteine through phenylalanine. Left in the record is the CDR3 DNA by itself, 45 bases read in frame from the first base. The V and J ends are trimmed by 8 bases and 3 bases, leaving 20 bases between them. This material consisted of whole blood, taken in connection with sensitization to the hapten diphenylcyclopropenone (DPC). The TCR was taken from a woman aged 25 to 45 with alopecia areata. Some clones in this sample may be carry-over from other donors' samples. The V gene is TRBV28 and the J gene is TRBJ2-7; the D gene could be either TRBD1 or TRBD2, each agreeing at 5 bases. The DNA sequence follows: TGTGCCAGCGCACAGGCCGGGGTTCAGGGCTACGAGCAGTACTTC. It codes for CASAQAGVQGYEQYF.